Listed below are T cell receptor beta chains from one sample, sequenced in a study of cytomegalovirus exposure and HLA in healthy donors. The protocol was immunoSEQ multiplex PCR, while the TCRdb copy is restricted to in-frame clones and leaves out a portion. The sample carries some 220,000 clones, around 90% recorded once. Sequencing was performed on PBMCs. These receptors all stem from a woman aged 18 to 35 in good health and CMV-seronegative. Each CDR3 is given with its conserved first and last residue. The D gene is left open where the match is weak. Clone sizes are given selectively: once, few, many, or a class where the clone is expanded.

clone size	J gene	D gene	V gene	CDR3 DNA	CDR3 protein
-	TRBJ2-7	TRBD2	TRBV2	TGTGCCAGCAGTGTAAGGGAGGGCCACTTC	CASSVREGHF
-	TRBJ1-1	TRBD1	TRBV28	TGTGCCAGCAGTTTCGGGACAGGGGAGACTGAAGCTTTCTTT	CASSFGTGETEAFF
-	TRBJ2-1	TRBD2	TRBV7-9	TGTGCCAGCAGCTTAGTGGGACTAGCGGTGGGGGAGCAGTTCTTC	CASSLVGLAVGEQFF
once	TRBJ2-7	-	TRBV28	TGTGCCAGCAGAAACGGACAGTTCTCCTACGAGCAGTACTTC	CASRNGQFSYEQYF
-	TRBJ2-3	-	TRBV6-7	TGTGCCAGCAGCAGGGACACAGATACGCAGTATTTT	CASSRDTDTQYF
once	TRBJ2-7	-	TRBV7-9	TGTGCCAGCAGCTTAGGAGCGGACGAGCAGTACTTC	CASSLGADEQYF
-	TRBJ2-1	-	TRBV14	TGTGCCAGCAGCCAAGATCGCGGGGCGGCGAATGAGCAGTTCTTC	CASSQDRGAANEQFF
once	TRBJ1-5	-	TRBV27	TGTGCCAGCAGTCCAGGTTGGGGGGAGGCCCAGCCCCAGCATTTT	CASSPGWGEAQPQHF
-	TRBJ2-1	TRBD2	TRBV4-1	TGCGCCAGCAGCCAAGATACCGGGAGGGCCTTCAATGAGCAGTTCTTC	CASSQDTGRAFNEQFF
-	TRBJ1-5	-	TRBV29-1	TGCAGCGTTGGGGCGTATAGCAATCAGCCCCAGCATTTT	CSVGAYSNQPQHF
-	TRBJ1-1	-	TRBV4-1	TGCGCCAGCAGCCAAGATGGTTTTGGGAGCACTGAAGCTTTCTTT	CASSQDGFGSTEAFF
-	TRBJ2-7	TRBD1	TRBV12-5	TGTGCTAGTGGTTTGCCAAGGACAGGGGTTCACGAGCAGTACTTC	CASGLPRTGVHEQYF
-	TRBJ2-5	-	TRBV4-1	TGCGCCAGCAGCCTGAGGGACAACCAAGAGACCCAGTACTTC	CASSLRDNQETQYF
few	TRBJ1-1	-	TRBV7-9	TGTGCCAGCAGCCCTAAGGCGGCCACTGAAGCTTTCTTT	CASSPKAATEAFF
-	TRBJ2-3	-	TRBV6-1	TGTGCCAGCAGCGGTAGCGGACCCACAGATACGCAGTATTTT	CASSGSGPTDTQYF
-	TRBJ2-1	TRBD2	TRBV6-4	TGTGCCAGCTATCGAGAGCGGGGCATCAAGGGGGAGCAGTTCTTC	CASYRERGIKGEQFF
-	TRBJ2-3	-	TRBV14	TGTGCCAGCAGCCTCCGACTAGTGGGTACGCAGTATTTT	CASSLRLVGTQYF
-	TRBJ1-1	-	TRBV27	TGTGCCAGCAGTTTATCGGGGACGGGGGGTTCGAACACTGAAGCTTTCTTT	CASSLSGTGGSNTEAFF
-	TRBJ2-2	-	TRBV6-4	TGTGCCAGCAGTAGACTCAACGGGGAGCTGTTTTTT	CASSRLNGELFF
-	TRBJ1-2	-	TRBV6-1	TGTGCCAGCAGTGAAGATGTGGGGCTGGCCGTCTGGTATGGCTACACCTTC	CASSEDVGLAVWYGYTF
-	TRBJ2-7	TRBD2	TRBV29-1	TGCAGCGTTCGACGAGAAGCTAGCGGCCCCCACGAGCAGTACTTC	CSVRREASGPHEQYF
-	TRBJ1-1	-	TRBV30	TGTGCCTGGAGTTTAGAGAACACTGAAGCTTTCTTT	CAWSLENTEAFF
-	TRBJ1-2	TRBD1	TRBV19	TGTGCCAGTAGTACCGGGACAGGGGATTATGGCTACACCTTC	CASSTGTGDYGYTF
-	TRBJ1-5	TRBD1	TRBV7-9	TGTGCCAGCAGCTCGAACAGGGGCCCCCTGCAGCCCCAGCATTTT	CASSSNRGPLQPQHF
-	TRBJ2-1	TRBD2	TRBV11-2	TGTGCCAGCAGCTTAGATGTAGGACTAGCGGACAATGAGCAGTTCTTC	CASSLDVGLADNEQFF
-	TRBJ2-4	-	TRBV6-5	TGTGCCAGCAGTTCCACTACAGGGTTTAACATTCAGTACTTC	CASSSTTGFNIQYF
-	TRBJ2-1	TRBD2	TRBV5-1	TGCGCCAGCAGCCCGCCCGAAGCGGGAGCAATGAATGAGCAGTTCTTC	CASSPPEAGAMNEQFF
once	TRBJ2-1	TRBD1	TRBV29-1	TGCAGCGTTGAAGATAGGGCAGGGGGCCGAAAAATGAAGGGTGAGCAGTTCTTC	CSVEDRAGGRKMKGEQFF
-	TRBJ1-1	-	TRBV11-2	TGTGCCAGCAGCTCTCGGGGAGTACTCGAAGCTTTCTTT	CASSSRGVLEAFF
once	TRBJ1-5	-	TRBV6-1	TGTGCCAGCAGTGCAACTCGGGAAAGCAATCAGCCCCAGCATTTT	CASSATRESNQPQHF
-	TRBJ1-6	-	TRBV30	TGTGCCTGGAGTATGAGTAATTCACCCCTCCACTTT	CAWSMSNSPLHF
-	TRBJ2-1	TRBD2	TRBV5-1	TGCGCCAGCAGCTCGACTAGCGGGAAGTTATCCCGATACAATGAGCAGTTCTTC	CASSSTSGKLSRYNEQFF
-	TRBJ2-5	TRBD2	TRBV5-5	TGTGCCAGCAGCTTCCTAGCGGGATCGGGGGAGACCCAGTACTTC	CASSFLAGSGETQYF
-	TRBJ2-7	TRBD2	TRBV28	TGTGCTACCGTAACTAGCGGATCCTACGAGCAGTACTTC	CATVTSGSYEQYF
-	TRBJ2-7	TRBD1	TRBV11-1	TGTGCCAGCAACACAGGGGGAACATCCCACGAGCAGTACTTC	CASNTGGTSHEQYF
-	TRBJ2-1	TRBD2	TRBV13	TGTGCCAGCAGCGTCCAGCGGGGTAATGAGCAGTTCTTC	CASSVQRGNEQFF
-	TRBJ2-1	TRBD2	TRBV27	TGTGCCAGCAGTCTATACTTAGGGACTAGCGGGAGCTCAGGTGAGCAGTTCTTC	CASSLYLGTSGSSGEQFF
once	TRBJ2-3	TRBD2	TRBV18	TGTGCCAGCTCACCCTCCGCGGCGGGAGGAGGGGTTTCTACGCAGTATTTT	CASSPSAAGGGVSTQYF
once	TRBJ2-7	-	TRBV5-6	TGTGCCAGCAGCGTGGGACCGACTCTTTACGAGCAGTACTTC	CASSVGPTLYEQYF
-	TRBJ2-1	TRBD2	TRBV9	TGTGCCAGCAGCGTCGAACTAGCGGGAGGGCCAGGTTTTCATGAGCAGTTCTTC	CASSVELAGGPGFHEQFF
-	TRBJ1-1	-	TRBV6-1	TGTGCCAGCGGCAAGGGGGATCACACTGAAGCTTTCTTT	CASGKGDHTEAFF
-	TRBJ1-5	-	TRBV30	TGTGCCTGGAGTGTACAGCGGGACGGAGCCCAGCATTTT	CAWSVQRDGAQHF
-	TRBJ1-6	-	TRBV10-1	TGCGCCAGCAGTGTTTCCAGGCCTAATTCACCCCTCCACTTT	CASSVSRPNSPLHF
-	TRBJ1-1	TRBD1	TRBV9	TGTGCCAGCAGCGCCCGACAGGGGGCGAGCACTGAAGCTTTCTTT	CASSARQGASTEAFF
-	TRBJ1-5	-	TRBV4-1	TGCGCCAGCAGCCAGGGTTACAGGGAACAGGGCAATCAGCCCCAGCATTTT	CASSQGYREQGNQPQHF
few	TRBJ1-1	-	TRBV19	TGTGCCAGTAGTCAGGGTATCACTGAAGCTTTCTTT	CASSQGITEAFF
-	TRBJ1-1	-	TRBV4-1	TGCGCCAGCAGCCAAGATCCCTTACAGTCTATGAACACTGAAGCTTTCTTT	CASSQDPLQSMNTEAFF
few	TRBJ2-3	TRBD2	TRBV2	TGTGCCAGCAGTGTTTCAGCTAGCGGGAGCACAGATACGCAGTATTTT	CASSVSASGSTDTQYF
-	TRBJ1-2	-	TRBV27	TGTGCCAGCAGGCCCCGTGCGGGTGGCTACACCTTC	CASRPRAGGYTF
-	TRBJ1-2	TRBD1	TRBV2	TGTGCCAGCGGGAAGGGACAGGGGATTATTTATGGCTACACCTTC	CASGKGQGIIYGYTF
once	TRBJ1-2	-	TRBV30	TGTGCCTGGAGAGGAGGGGTGGGAGGCTACACCTTC	CAWRGGVGGYTF